A single sample is the source of the 20 T cell receptor beta chains below, sequenced in a study of T cell responses to AZD1222 COVID-19 vaccine. Assay used: immunoSEQ multiplex PCR; TCRdb lists only in-frame clones, some missing. The sample has 150,000 to 200,000 clones; 93% are singletons. The sample here was peripheral blood, taken on day 0 of AZD1222 vaccination. These receptors all stem from an adult in good health.

This chain links TRBV29-1 with TRBJ1-1, with 9 positions matching TRBD1. Germline CDR1 reads SQVTM; CDR2 reads ANQGSEA. V shed 4 bases, J shed 0 bases, and the junction held 3 bases outside the gene matches. The CDR3 loop spans 14 amino acids. CDR3 amino acids: CSVGGTGLNTEAFF. The CDR3 DNA is TGCAGCGTTGGAGGGACAGGGCTGAACACTGAAGCTTTCTTT.

J is TRBJ1-2 and V is TRBV7-9, with D possibly matching TRBD1 (5 bases). V shed 5 bases and J shed 0 bases, with 10 bases lying between them. Germline CDR1 and CDR2: SEHNR and FQNEAQ (reference sequence). This CDR3 has 14 amino acids. CDR3 amino acids: CASSPRGSNYGYTF. DNA of the CDR3: TGTGCCAGCAGCCCACGGGGGTCTAACTATGGCTACACCTTC.

This chain joins TRBV2 and TRBJ2-1; 8 bases align to TRBD2. The CDR3 is made up of 18 amino acids. Germline-derived CDR1 and CDR2 are SNHLY and FYNNEI. The ends lost 6 bases at V and 1 base at J; junction bases unmatched: 14. The CDR3 sequence: CASSELLSGLGSYNEQFF. CDR3 nucleotides: TGTGCCAGCAGCGAATTATTATCGGGACTAGGTTCCTACAATGAGCAGTTCTTC. Using reference TRBV2 and TRBJ2-1 for the parts outside the CDR3, the full variable domain is EPEVTQTPSHQVTQMGQEVILRCVPISNHLYFYWYRQILGQKVEFLVSFYNNEISEKSEIFDDQFSVERPDGSNFTLKIRSTKLEDSAMYFCASSELLSGLGSYNEQFFGPGTRLTVL.

J is TRBJ2-7 and V is TRBV19, with 10 bases fitting TRBD2. With V trimmed by 4 bases and J by 2 bases, 8 bases remained unmatched. The germline CDR1 and CDR2 sequences are LNHDA and SQIVND (reference sequence). This CDR3 contains 16 residues. As DNA, the CDR3 is TGTGCCAGTAGTACCACAGGACTAGCGGAGGCCTACGAGCAGTACTTC. It is translated as CASSTTGLAEAYEQYF. The complete variable domain, with remaining parts taken from reference TRBV19 and TRBJ2-7, reads DGGITQSPKYLFRKEGQNVTLSCEQNLNHDAMYWYRQDPGQGLRLIYYSQIVNDFQKGDIAEGYSVSREKKESFPLTVTSAQKNPTAFYLCASSTTGLAEAYEQYFGPGTRLTVT.

The chain combines TRBV3-1 (or the pseudogene TRBV3-2) with TRBJ2-1; TRBD2 matches at 10 bases. From germline, CDR1 is LGHDT and CDR2 YNNKEL (reference sequence). V was clipped by 3 bases and J by 4 bases; unmatched bases: 6. The CDR3 is 16 amino acids. The CDR3 DNA sequence: TGTGCCAGCAGCCACGGATCTAGCGGGGGTTACAATGAGCAGTTCTTC. This gives the protein CASSHGSSGGYNEQFF.

J is TRBJ1-1 and V is TRBV7-5; the table's D call of TRBD1 was not tested on the DNA. TRBV7-5 is a pseudogene segment. The CDR3 loop spans 13 amino acids. CDR3 sequence (DNA): TGTGTCAGAAGCTGGAGGACAGGGTTTGGGGCTTTCTTT. As protein: CVRSWRTGFGAFF.

V and J are TRBV6-5 and TRBJ1-2; D perhaps matches TRBD1 (6 bases). The CDR3 spans 15 residues. V lost 2 bases to trimming and J lost 3 bases, with 13 bases between them. Germline V gene lookup returns CDR1 MNHEY and CDR2 SVGAGI. In DNA, the CDR3 is TGTGCCAGCAGTTACGGGGGGGCAGGGGACTATGGCTACACCTTC. Amino acid sequence: CASSYGGAGDYGYTF.

V usage is TRBV25-1 and J usage is TRBJ1-5; 10 bases align to TRBD1. This CDR3 spans 16 amino acids. The junction had 8 bases not matched to a gene; V was cut back by 4 bases and J by 5 bases. Germline values: CDR1 MGHDK, CDR2 SYGVNS. CDR3 amino acids: CASSGWTGQGDQPQHF. The CDR3 DNA sequence: TGTGCCAGCAGTGGCTGGACTGGACAGGGGGATCAGCCCCAGCATTTT.

The chain uses TRBV19 and TRBJ1-1; TRBD1 is a possible D gene (6 bases). The CDR3 has 13 residues. V lost 10 bases and J 4 bases, leaving 16 bases between the germline ends. CDR1 and CDR2 (germline): LNHDA, SQIVND (reference sequence). The DNA for the CDR3 is TGTGCCACCTTCGACAGGTGGGTCACTGAAGCTTTCTTT. Amino acids: CATFDRWVTEAFF.

The J gene is TRBJ2-3, the V gene TRBV6-5, with 8 positions matching TRBD2. Per germline, CDR1 MNHEY and CDR2 SVGAGI. The junction had 5 bases not matched to a gene; V was cut back by 6 bases and J by 0 bases. This CDR3 region has 15 residues. The CDR3 reads CASSEQRGSTDTQYF. The DNA of the CDR3 is TGTGCCAGCAGCGAGCAGCGGGGGAGCACAGATACGCAGTATTTT.

The chain uses TRBV19 and TRBJ2-1, with D uncertain. CDR3 length: 13 residues. The V gene lost 3 bases and the J gene lost 10 bases, with 13 bases spanning the gap. Germline V CDR1 and CDR2: LNHDA, SQIVND (reference sequence). The CDR3: CASSIASSGEQFF. CDR3 DNA: TGTGCCAGTAGTATCGCCAGCTCTGGGGAGCAGTTCTTC.

This clone came up once. This sequence joins TRBV5-4 and TRBJ2-2; either TRBD1 or TRBD2 may fit D (6 bases each). Trimming removed 7 bases at V and 4 bases at J, with 17 bases between. The CDR3 consists of 15 residues. Germline V gives CDR1 SGHNT, CDR2 YYREEE (reference sequence). The CDR3 reads CASRSQGLSTGELFF. Written as DNA, the CDR3 is TGTGCCAGCCGATCACAGGGACTGAGCACCGGGGAGCTGTTTTTT.

Written as DNA, the CDR3 is TGTGCCAGCGGCCTACAGGGAAGCTATGGCTACACCTTC. It yields the protein CASGLQGSYGYTF. The chain carries TRBV6-5 and TRBJ1-2; a possible D gene is TRBD1 (6 bases). Germline assignment: CDR1 MNHEY and CDR2 SVGAGI. Trimming pared 8 bases from V and 4 bases from J, leaving 14 bases between. The CDR3 covers 13 residues.

This chain joins TRBV2 and TRBJ1-5; D is perhaps TRBD1 (6 bases). CDR3 length: 14 residues. The ends were cut back, 4 bases at V and 5 bases at J, with 12 bases in the middle. Germline V lookup: CDR1 SNHLY, CDR2 FYNNEI. The CDR3 DNA follows: TGTGCCAGCAGTGGAGAAGGGGGTGATCAGCCCCAGCATTTT. Translated: CASSGEGGDQPQHF.

DNA for the CDR3: TGTGCCAGCAGCTTATACAGGGGTGGGAATTCACCCCTCCACTTT. Amino acids: CASSLYRGGNSPLHF. The rearrangement links TRBV7-8 to TRBJ1-6; 7 bases map to TRBD1. V shed 2 bases, J shed 7 bases, and the junction held 5 bases outside the gene matches. Germline V gives CDR1 SGHVS, CDR2 FQNEAQ. This CDR3 has 15 amino acids.

The chain employs TRBV18 and TRBJ1-2; TRBD1 aligns across 8 bases. Looked up from germline, CDR1 is KGHSH and CDR2 is LQKENI. The trim removed 2 bases at V and 14 bases at J, leaving 10 bases unmatched. This CDR3 has 13 residues. The CDR3 here is CASSPNRQGSPTF. CDR3 coding DNA: TGTGCCAGCTCACCAAACCGACAGGGGTCTCCGACCTTC.

The V gene is TRBV27, the J gene TRBJ2-7; no firm D call. Germline loops: CDR1 MNHEY, CDR2 SMNVEV (reference sequence). CDR3 length: 13 residues. V was shortened by 3 bases and J by 3 bases, with 9 bases between the two germline ends. The CDR3 coding sequence is TGTGCCAGCAGTTTGAACATCTTCTACGAGCAGTACTTC. Protein sequence: CASSLNIFYEQYF.

This sequence joins TRBV10-3 and TRBJ1-1; D perhaps matches TRBD1 (6 bases). Looked up from germline, CDR1 is ENHRY and CDR2 is SYGVKD. V was shortened by 6 bases and J by 4 bases, with 12 bases between the two germline ends. The CDR3 consists of 13 residues. The CDR3 DNA reads TGTGCCATCAGCGTAACAGGGACCACTGAAGCTTTCTTT. Residues: CAISVTGTTEAFF.

The chain carries TRBV7-6 and TRBJ2-3; TRBD2 matches at 10 bases. Germline CDR1 reads SGHVS; CDR2 reads FNYEAQ. The CDR3 spans 17 residues. V shed 4 bases and J 2 bases; nucleotides not matched to a gene: 9. CDR3 DNA: TGTGCCAGCAGCTCTTTAGCGGGGGGAGCACTCACAGATACGCAGTATTTT. It yields the protein CASSSLAGGALTDTQYF.

The V and J genes are TRBV18 and TRBJ2-7; D gene uncertain. There are 12 residues in the CDR3. V lost 2 bases, J lost 5 bases, and 7 bases lay in between. Germline CDR1 is KGHSH and CDR2 is LQKENI. CDR3 bases: TGTGCCAGCTCACCAGCGCGGAACGAGCAGTACTTC. Its translation: CASSPARNEQYF.